These 14 T cell receptor beta chains share one sample of origin, sequenced in a study of cytomegalovirus exposure and HLA in healthy donors. PCR used 60 Vbeta primers and 13 Jbeta primers. This table comes from immunoSEQ multiplex PCR, and its TCRdb copy is limited to in-frame clones, with some not included. Of about 130,000 clones listed, approximately 80% were seen once; the top ten hold around 3.6%. Sequenced material: PBMCs. These receptor sequences come from a middle-aged man in good health and CMV-seronegative.

The chain has TRBV18 and TRBJ2-7; D is unresolved. The CDR3 has 13 residues. CDR1 and CDR2 from the germline V gene are KGHSH and LQKENI. V was cut by 3 bases and J by 6 bases, with 12 bases left in between. CDR3 sequence: CASSPFAVGEQYF. The CDR3 coding sequence is TGTGCCAGCTCACCCTTCGCTGTCGGCGAGCAGTACTTC. Drawing the rest from reference TRBV18 and TRBJ2-7, the complete variable domain is NAGVMQNPRHLVRRRGQEARLRCSPMKGHSHVYWYRQLPEEGLKFMVYLQKENIIDESGMPKERFSAEFPKEGPSILRIQQVVRGDSAAYFCASSPFAVGEQYFGPGTRLTVT.

A remark on this clone: Other DNA sequences in this sample translate to the same CDR3. This chain connects TRBV19 to TRBJ1-6; D gene ambiguous. V was shortened by 1 base and J by 7 bases, with 11 bases between the two germline ends. The CDR3 consists of 15 residues. Germline V gene data show CDR1 as LNHDA and CDR2 as SQIVND (reference sequence). The CDR3: CASSIGTRGNSPLHF. The CDR3, as DNA: TGTGCCAGTAGTATAGGTACACGGGGAAATTCACCCCTCCACTTT. Based on the CDR3 plus reference TRBV19 and TRBJ1-6, the full variable domain is DGGITQSPKYLFRKEGQNVTLSCEQNLNHDAMYWYRQDPGQGLRLIYYSQIVNDFQKGDIAEGYSVSREKKESFPLTVTSAQKNPTAFYLCASSIGTRGNSPLHFGNGTRLTVT.

The gene calls are TRBV19 and TRBJ1-6, with D tentatively TRBD1 (6 bases). The CDR3 contains 15 residues. Germline V CDR1 and CDR2: LNHDA, SQIVND (reference sequence). Trimming took off 2 bases at V and 9 bases at J, with 14 bases between the two ends. For the CDR3, the DNA is TGTGCCAGTAGTATACAAGGGGGGGGATCTTCACCCCTCCACTTT. It is translated as CASSIQGGGSSPLHF.

This rearrangement joins TRBV27 to TRBJ2-1; maybe TRBD1 (6 bases). The CDR3 is 14 amino acids. The ends were cut back, 6 bases at V and 3 bases at J, with 12 bases in the middle. Germline CDR1 reads MNHEY; CDR2 reads SMNVEV (reference sequence). The DNA for the CDR3 is TGTGCCAGCAGGTTCGGCAGGGGCTACAATGAGCAGTTCTTC. Its translation is CASRFGRGYNEQFF.

V usage is TRBV4-1 and J usage is TRBJ1-3, with TRBD1 matching over 7 bases. The CDR3 loop spans 14 amino acids. With 1 base clipped from V and 4 bases from J, the junction kept 1 base outside the gene matches. CDR1 is MGHRA and CDR2 is YSYEKL in the germline V gene. In DNA, the CDR3 is TGCGCCAGCAGCCAAGCGGGACAGGGAAACACCATATATTTT. Amino acid sequence: CASSQAGQGNTIYF.

V and J are TRBV4-3 and TRBJ1-2; D is perhaps TRBD1 (5 bases). Trimming removed 0 bases from V and 2 bases from J, with 10 bases in between. Germline V CDR1 and CDR2: LGHNA, YSLEER. The CDR3 sequence is 15 residues long. CDR3 in amino acids: CASSQEATENYGYTF. CDR3 sequence (DNA): TGCGCCAGCAGCCAAGAGGCGACAGAGAACTATGGCTACACCTTC.

The rearrangement joins TRBV6-1 to TRBJ2-3; D might be TRBD1 (7 bases). CDR3 length: 13 amino acids. The V and J ends lost 7 bases and 3 bases respectively, with 11 bases between them. Germline V gives CDR1 MNHNS, CDR2 SASEGT. The CDR3 nucleotides read TGTGCCAGCAATCCAGGGGGGACAGATACGCAGTATTTT. Encoded protein: CASNPGGTDTQYF.

This clone occurred once. This sequence joins TRBV7-8 and TRBJ2-1; weak D call: TRBD1 (5 bases). The V gene lost 8 bases and the J gene lost 0 bases, with 11 bases spanning the gap. Looked up from germline, CDR1 is SGHVS and CDR2 is FQNEAQ. The CDR3 runs to 14 residues. The CDR3 sequence: CASGVDSSYNEQFF. DNA of the CDR3: TGTGCCAGCGGGGTTGACAGCTCCTACAATGAGCAGTTCTTC.

The chain is built from TRBV7-3 and TRBJ2-1, with a weak D call TRBD1 (6 bases). The CDR3 sequence is 13 residues long. Germline CDR1 SGHTA, CDR2 FQGTGA. Trimming stripped 3 bases from V and 9 bases from J, with 12 bases between. CDR3 loop: CASSFGRGREQFF. The CDR3 region has the DNA TGTGCCAGCAGCTTCGGCAGGGGCCGTGAGCAGTTCTTC.

The rearrangement links TRBV15 to TRBJ2-3, with D possibly being TRBD2 (6 bases). Trimming cost V 1 base and J 1 base, with 9 bases left between them. Germline values: CDR1 LNHNV, CDR2 YYDKDF (reference sequence). This CDR3 is built from 15 residues. Written as DNA, the CDR3 is TGTGCCACCAGCAGAGGCGGGACGGGCACAGATACGCAGTATTTT. It is translated as CATSRGGTGTDTQYF.

This clone was seen just once. The rearrangement uses TRBV19 and TRBJ2-3; 7 bases line up with TRBD2. Trimming at V came to 5 bases and at J to 1 base, leaving 3 bases not matched to a gene. The CDR3 extends over 14 amino acids. CDR1 and CDR2 from the germline V gene are LNHDA and SQIVND (reference sequence). CDR3 nucleotide sequence: TGTGCCAGTAGTGACGCGGGGGGCACAGATACGCAGTATTTT. Translation gives CASSDAGGTDTQYF.

The V call is TRBV6-6, the J call TRBJ1-5, with 11 bases aligning to TRBD1. The CDR3 sequence is 15 residues long. With 5 bases clipped from V and 2 bases from J, the junction kept 2 bases outside the gene matches. Germline assignment: CDR1 MNHNY and CDR2 SVGAGI (reference sequence). CDR3 nucleotides: TGTGCCAGCAGTCGGACAGGGGGCGGCAATCAGCCCCAGCATTTT. Residues: CASSRTGGGNQPQHF.

Comments on this clone: The identical CDR3 is also encoded by other nucleotide sequences in the sample. This chain connects TRBV20-1 to TRBJ1-1; D gene uncertain. CDR3 size: 11 residues. Germline V gene lookup returns CDR1 DFQATT and CDR2 SNEGSKA (reference sequence). In nucleotides, the CDR3 is TGCAGCGCTTCCAGAAACACTGAAGCTTTCTTT. Amino acid sequence: CSASRNTEAFF.

This clone was counted a single time. The chain is built from TRBV27 and TRBJ2-1, with 7 positions matching TRBD1. The CDR3 totals 14 residues. V gave up 4 bases and J gave up 12 bases; unmatched junction bases: 12. The germline gives CDR1 MNHEY, CDR2 SMNVEV (reference sequence). The chain's CDR3 is CASSSRDRPRGQFF. DNA for the CDR3: TGTGCCAGCAGTTCCCGGGACAGACCCCGGGGGCAGTTCTTC.